This is a list of T cell receptor beta chains from one sample in a study of human T cells and chemical hapten exposure. TCRdb ran MiXCR on the RACE reads and lists one entry per CDR3 protein. The top ten hold 10% of the sample, which has more than 95,000 distinct CDR3 sequences, 25% to 30% seen once. The source was whole blood, collected in connection with sensitization to the hapten diphenylcyclopropenone (DPC). These receptors all come from a man in his forties with alopecia areata. Some clones in this sample may be carry-over from other donors' samples. Both conserved end residues are part of each CDR3. A D gene is named only where the DNA matches it firmly. Expanded clones get a size class; other rows say once, few or many, or leave the size out.

CDR3 DNA: TGTGCCAGCAAGTTAGACCCTAGTAGCAATCAGCCCCAGCATTTT; CDR3 protein: CASKLDPSSNQPQHF; D gene: -; J gene: TRBJ1-5; clone size: -; V gene: TRBV6-6
CDR3 DNA: TGTGCCAGCAGTTTTCGCGGCGGGGGTTCCCTTGCCTACGAGCAGTACTTC; CDR3 protein: CASSFRGGGSLAYEQYF; D gene: TRBD2; J gene: TRBJ2-7; clone size: few; V gene: TRBV28
CDR3 DNA: TGTGCCAGCAGCCACCCGGGTCAGCCCCAGCATTTT; CDR3 protein: CASSHPGQPQHF; D gene: -; J gene: TRBJ1-5; clone size: -; V gene: TRBV6-5
CDR3 DNA: TGTGCCAGCAGTGGGGGACTAGCGGGAAGGTCCTACAATGAGCAGTTCTTC; CDR3 protein: CASSGGLAGRSYNEQFF; D gene: TRBD2; J gene: TRBJ2-1; clone size: -; V gene: TRBV12-3/TRBV12-4
CDR3 DNA: TGTGCCAGCATGGGAGGGACTACGGGCACAGATACGCAGTATTTT; CDR3 protein: CASMGGTTGTDTQYF; D gene: TRBD2; J gene: TRBJ2-3; clone size: few; V gene: TRBV7-9
CDR3 DNA: TGCGCCAGCAGCCAAGACCCGGAGAACGAGCAGTACTTC; CDR3 protein: CASSQDPENEQYF; D gene: -; J gene: TRBJ2-7; clone size: many; V gene: TRBV4-1
CDR3 DNA: TGTGCCAGCAGCCCCGGGAGCGGTCCCTACAATGAGCAGTTCTTC; CDR3 protein: CASSPGSGPYNEQFF; D gene: -; J gene: TRBJ2-1; clone size: -; V gene: TRBV7-3
CDR3 DNA: TGTGCCAGCAGTCTGAATCCGGTTGAAGCTTTCTTT; CDR3 protein: CASSLNPVEAFF; D gene: -; J gene: TRBJ1-1; clone size: -; V gene: TRBV12-3/TRBV12-4
CDR3 DNA: TGTGCCAGCAGCTCCCAAAGGAGGACTGAAGCTTTCTTT; CDR3 protein: CASSSQRRTEAFF; D gene: -; J gene: TRBJ1-1; clone size: -; V gene: TRBV7-2
CDR3 DNA: TGTGCTAGTGGTCCTAATTATGAGACCCAGTACTTC; CDR3 protein: CASGPNYETQYF; D gene: -; J gene: TRBJ2-5; clone size: few; V gene: TRBV12-5
CDR3 DNA: TGTGCCAGCAGCCTGGACCCCGGACAGGGTTATGGCTACACCTTC; CDR3 protein: CASSLDPGQGYGYTF; D gene: TRBD1; J gene: TRBJ1-2; clone size: few; V gene: TRBV11-2
CDR3 DNA: TGTGCCAGCAGTCCAAATAGCGGTAGCTCCTACGAGCAGTACTTC; CDR3 protein: CASSPNSGSSYEQYF; D gene: -; J gene: TRBJ2-7; clone size: few; V gene: TRBV12-3/TRBV12-4
CDR3 DNA: TGTGCCAGCAGCTTAGCTCTGCTCTCTGGAAACACCATATATTTT; CDR3 protein: CASSLALLSGNTIYF; D gene: -; J gene: TRBJ1-3; clone size: -; V gene: TRBV7-9
CDR3 DNA: TGCGCCAGCACCCTGAATCTGGGCCAAATCTATGGCTACACCTTC; CDR3 protein: CASTLNLGQIYGYTF; D gene: -; J gene: TRBJ1-2; clone size: -; V gene: TRBV5-1
CDR3 DNA: TGCAGTGCTACTAGCGGGAGGCCTCTCCAAGAGACCCAGTACTTC; CDR3 protein: CSATSGRPLQETQYF; D gene: TRBD2; J gene: TRBJ2-5; clone size: many; V gene: TRBV20-1
CDR3 DNA: TGCAGTGCTACTCGGACAGCCTTAGCCAAAAACATTCAGTACTTC; CDR3 protein: CSATRTALAKNIQYF; D gene: -; J gene: TRBJ2-4; clone size: few; V gene: TRBV20-1
CDR3 DNA: TGTGCCAGCAGCTTAGATTCTGGGCCAGGCAATGAGCAGTTCTTC; CDR3 protein: CASSLDSGPGNEQFF; D gene: -; J gene: TRBJ2-1; clone size: -; V gene: TRBV11-2
CDR3 DNA: TGTGCCAGCAGTTTAGACAGTTGGACCTACGAGCAGTACTTC; CDR3 protein: CASSLDSWTYEQYF; D gene: -; J gene: TRBJ2-7; clone size: -; V gene: TRBV28
CDR3 DNA: TGTGCCAGCAGTGAATTACGGGCGGTCAATCAGCCCCAGCATTTT; CDR3 protein: CASSELRAVNQPQHF; D gene: -; J gene: TRBJ1-5; clone size: few; V gene: TRBV6-1
CDR3 DNA: TGCAGTGCCCTAGAAGCGGTTTCCTACGAGCAGTACTTC; CDR3 protein: CSALEAVSYEQYF; D gene: -; J gene: TRBJ2-7; clone size: -; V gene: TRBV20-1
CDR3 DNA: TGTGCCAGCAGCCCTGGGACAGATAAAGAGACCCAGTACTTC; CDR3 protein: CASSPGTDKETQYF; D gene: TRBD1; J gene: TRBJ2-5; clone size: -; V gene: TRBV11-1
CDR3 DNA: TGTGCCAGCAGTTACTCGACCGGGGCCGGGCGAGAGACCCAGTACTTC; CDR3 protein: CASSYSTGAGRETQYF; D gene: -; J gene: TRBJ2-5; clone size: few; V gene: TRBV6-6
CDR3 DNA: TGCAGTGCTAGTGCCCGGGACAGGGCCTCCACAGATACGCAGTATTTT; CDR3 protein: CSASARDRASTDTQYF; D gene: TRBD1; J gene: TRBJ2-3; clone size: few; V gene: TRBV20-1
CDR3 DNA: TGCAGTGCCGAGGTCGGGGGTAGCTCCTACGAGCAGTACTTC; CDR3 protein: CSAEVGGSSYEQYF; D gene: -; J gene: TRBJ2-7; clone size: -; V gene: TRBV20-1
CDR3 DNA: TGTGCCAGCAGACCACGGACTAGCAGCACAGATACGCAGTATTTT; CDR3 protein: CASRPRTSSTDTQYF; D gene: TRBD2; J gene: TRBJ2-3; clone size: -; V gene: TRBV6-5
CDR3 DNA: TGCGCCAGCAGCCAGGCGGGACAGGGGTACACTGAAGCTTTCTTT; CDR3 protein: CASSQAGQGYTEAFF; D gene: TRBD1; J gene: TRBJ1-1; clone size: once; V gene: TRBV4-1
CDR3 DNA: TGCAGTGCTAGAGAGGGGGCAGGCCACTACGAGCAGTACTTC; CDR3 protein: CSAREGAGHYEQYF; D gene: -; J gene: TRBJ2-7; clone size: few; V gene: TRBV20-1
CDR3 DNA: TGTGCCAGCACTCCTAGCGGGAGAGAGCAAGAGACCCAGTACTTC; CDR3 protein: CASTPSGREQETQYF; D gene: TRBD2; J gene: TRBJ2-5; clone size: -; V gene: TRBV12-3/TRBV12-4
CDR3 DNA: TGTGCCAGCAGTTCAACCAGGGGGGGTGGCGAGCAGTACTTC; CDR3 protein: CASSSTRGGGEQYF; D gene: -; J gene: TRBJ2-7; clone size: few; V gene: TRBV28
CDR3 DNA: TGCAGTGCCTCAGCCCCCGAGCAGTACTTC; CDR3 protein: CSASAPEQYF; D gene: -; J gene: TRBJ2-7; clone size: -; V gene: TRBV20-1
CDR3 DNA: TGCAGTGCTATTCTGACGGTCCCTGGGGCCAACGTCCTGACTTTC; CDR3 protein: CSAILTVPGANVLTF; D gene: -; J gene: TRBJ2-6; clone size: -; V gene: TRBV20-1
CDR3 DNA: TGTGCCAGCAGTCCCGGGACTGGAAACACCATATATTTT; CDR3 protein: CASSPGTGNTIYF; D gene: -; J gene: TRBJ1-3; clone size: -; V gene: TRBV12-3/TRBV12-4
CDR3 DNA: TGTGCCAGCAGCCACAAACAGGGGACCCCCTTCACCGAGCAGTACTTC; CDR3 protein: CASSHKQGTPFTEQYF; D gene: TRBD1; J gene: TRBJ2-7; clone size: few; V gene: TRBV7-8
CDR3 DNA: TGTGCCAGCGCCGGACAGGGAGGAAGGTCTGGGGCCAACGTCCTGACTTTC; CDR3 protein: CASAGQGGRSGANVLTF; D gene: TRBD1; J gene: TRBJ2-6; clone size: few; V gene: TRBV18
CDR3 DNA: TGTGCCAGTAAGTGGGAGAGGTTTACAGATACGCAGTATTTT; CDR3 protein: CASKWERFTDTQYF; D gene: -; J gene: TRBJ2-3; clone size: -; V gene: TRBV28
CDR3 DNA: TGTGCCAGCAGCGTTATGCCAACTAGCGGAAGCACAGATACGCAGTATTTT; CDR3 protein: CASSVMPTSGSTDTQYF; D gene: TRBD2; J gene: TRBJ2-3; clone size: -; V gene: TRBV7-2
CDR3 DNA: TGTGCCAGCAGGGCTACCTATAATTCACCCCTCCACTTT; CDR3 protein: CASRATYNSPLHF; D gene: -; J gene: TRBJ1-6; clone size: -; V gene: TRBV2
CDR3 DNA: TGTGCCAGCTCACCACCCGGGGTCTACGAGCAGTACTTC; CDR3 protein: CASSPPGVYEQYF; D gene: -; J gene: TRBJ2-7; clone size: -; V gene: TRBV18
CDR3 DNA: TGTGCCAGCAGTTTACTGGGGGCCGGCAATCAGCCCCAGCATTTT; CDR3 protein: CASSLLGAGNQPQHF; D gene: -; J gene: TRBJ1-5; clone size: -; V gene: TRBV28
CDR3 DNA: TGTGCCAGCGGACCGGGACTTCGCACAGATACGCAGTATTTT; CDR3 protein: CASGPGLRTDTQYF; D gene: -; J gene: TRBJ2-3; clone size: few; V gene: TRBV25-1
CDR3 DNA: TGTGCCAGCAGCCCGCGGACCACCAACACCGGGGAGCTGTTTTTT; CDR3 protein: CASSPRTTNTGELFF; D gene: -; J gene: TRBJ2-2; clone size: -; V gene: TRBV7-2
CDR3 DNA: TGTGCCAGCAGCTTAACCGGGGCTAGCGGACCCTCCTACGAGCAGTACTTC; CDR3 protein: CASSLTGASGPSYEQYF; D gene: TRBD2; J gene: TRBJ2-7; clone size: few; V gene: TRBV7-3
CDR3 DNA: TGCAGTGCAGGTTACGAGGGGGGAAGGCGAGAGACCCAGTACTTC; CDR3 protein: CSAGYEGGRRETQYF; D gene: -; J gene: TRBJ2-5; clone size: -; V gene: TRBV20-1
CDR3 DNA: TGTGCCAGCAGTTACGACGTTCGGGAGGTTCGCACAGATACGCAGTATTTT; CDR3 protein: CASSYDVREVRTDTQYF; D gene: TRBD2; J gene: TRBJ2-3; clone size: once; V gene: TRBV6-5
CDR3 DNA: TGTGCCAGCAGTGAAGCGCTTGGCTTAAGCTCCTACGAGCAGTACTTC; CDR3 protein: CASSEALGLSSYEQYF; D gene: -; J gene: TRBJ2-7; clone size: few; V gene: TRBV6-1
CDR3 DNA: TGCGCCAGCAGCCAAGTACAGGGCTACGAGCAGTACTTC; CDR3 protein: CASSQVQGYEQYF; D gene: -; J gene: TRBJ2-7; clone size: -; V gene: TRBV4-3
CDR3 DNA: TGTGCCAGCAGACCCACCCCTGGACACTCTGGAAACACCATATATTTT; CDR3 protein: CASRPTPGHSGNTIYF; D gene: -; J gene: TRBJ1-3; clone size: few; V gene: TRBV6-5
CDR3 DNA: TGTGCCAGCAGCTGGGCTGAGCGGGACAGCACAGATACGCAGTATTTT; CDR3 protein: CASSWAERDSTDTQYF; D gene: TRBD2; J gene: TRBJ2-3; clone size: -; V gene: TRBV7-9
CDR3 DNA: TGTGCCAGCAGTTACGTGGCGAACACTGAAGCTTTCTTT; CDR3 protein: CASSYVANTEAFF; D gene: -; J gene: TRBJ1-1; clone size: -; V gene: TRBV6-5
CDR3 DNA: TGTGCCAGCGGCCTAAGTACAGATACGCAGTATTTT; CDR3 protein: CASGLSTDTQYF; D gene: -; J gene: TRBJ2-3; clone size: -; V gene: TRBV7-6
CDR3 DNA: TGCAGCGTTGGCAGGGACAGTGCGAACACCGGGGAGCTGTTTTTT; CDR3 protein: CSVGRDSANTGELFF; D gene: TRBD1; J gene: TRBJ2-2; clone size: -; V gene: TRBV29-1
CDR3 DNA: TGTGCCAGCGGTGGACAGGCGAACTATGGCTACACCTTC; CDR3 protein: CASGGQANYGYTF; D gene: TRBD1; J gene: TRBJ1-2; clone size: -; V gene: TRBV28